Here is one T cell receptor beta chain with its context. No antigen is known for it. Base qualities are not recorded, but no much larger clone differs from it by a single base. This specimen comes from a study of shared clonotypes between healthy human individuals (TCRdb year 2020). With respect to the entire study: The cohort included three men and a couple of women between 18 and 49 years of age. For each donor, three plates each were used for CD4 naive and CD4 memory, two plates were used for CD8 naive, and one plate was used for CD8 memory. Blood TCR repertoires of a handful of healthy adults were deeply sequenced to estimate repertoire size and the extent of clonotype sharing between individuals. To increase sequencing depth and limit assay-specific biases, TCR repertoire library preparation and sequencing were carried out by different laboratories using diverse techniques. Each donor's leukapheresis produced roughly between about 0.8 and 8.9 billion PBMCs. Summary of the overall study and its limitations: About 5% of naive CD4, around 3.6% of naive CD8, roughly 2.5% of memory CD4, and 0.4% of memory CD8 clonotypes were shared across four donors. Incomplete sequencing was indicated by rarefaction of sorted-subset datasets, despite the large sequencing depth. Larger estimated clonotype richness was generally found for naive subsets than for memory subsets. Sampling was restricted to blood, and TCR repertoires in tissues likely differ from the TCR repertoires found in blood. Pairwise subsampling indicated that sequencing depth was expected to affect the degree of clonotype sharing among donors. Because the study included a small number of donors, the genetic and exposure-history diversity represented was limited. Higher generation probabilities were observed for clonotypes shared by all four sorted-subset donors than for non-shared clonotypes.

The cysteine opens and the phenylalanine closes a CDR3 of 14 amino acids. Only the CDR3 DNA stays, 42 bases, in frame from base 1. V is shortened by 7 bases, J by 0 bases, and the region joining them spans 11 bases. CDR1 is given as SGDLS and CDR2 as YYNGEE, both from the germline V gene. TCR CDR3 regions were amplified from genomic DNA by multiplex PCR using the deep immunoSEQ assay. Extracted genomic DNA from each cell subset was distributed evenly across all wells of several immunoSEQ 96-well plates, and each plate was treated as a replicate. Each replicate PCR for sorted subsets received around 0.2 ug genomic DNA, equal to roughly 33,000 T cell genomes. Purified libraries were quantified with a Qubit 3.0 fluorometer, sized on a Bioanalyzer 2100, and re-quantified with the KAPA Library Quantification kit. Each immunoSEQ 96-well plate was sequenced on its own single-read 150-cycle Illumina NextSeq 550 flow cell. In the paper's pipeline: Because the immunoSEQ output held only junctional sequences and lacked quality scores, the filtering could not match the filtering applied to full-length reads. To assign V/J genes and CDR3, sequences were annotated against IMGT germline references using PyIR, a Python wrapper for IgBLAST v1.9. Reads were filtered out if the reads had weak V/J assignments (E-value above 1e-6), no CDR3, stop codons, out-of-frame junctions, or ambiguous translated residues. A V3J clonotype was defined by an identical inferred V gene, J gene, and CDR3 amino acid sequence. To compute the percentage overlap between repertoires, the number of shared unique clonotypes was divided by the size of the smaller repertoire. RTK rarefaction, the Chao1 estimator, and Recon v2.1 estimates of unobserved clonotypes were used to assess repertoire richness. Generation probabilities were computed with OLGA for all TCRbeta clonotypes obtained by the gDNA method from several donors. The table comes from immuneACCESS by way of TCRdb, which keeps in-frame sequences with V and J called. Part of the clones is missing from these tables; in studies checked, under half for an unresolved V gene and the rest for unknown reasons. V, J and clone size are taken as reported in that table, and D and trimming were inferred from the DNA itself. This sample has 650,000 to 700,000 clones in its table, and about nine tenths of those were observed once. The leading ten clones occupy roughly 36% of the sample.

The donors were healthy, HIV-negative adults with no recently reported acute infections or vaccinations. Only Caucasian adults living in Nashville, Tennessee, USA were represented among the donors. CD8 memory samples consisted of magnetically selected CD45RO+ cells combined with CCR7-negative CD45RA+ effector memory (TemRA) cells. Blood was collected by leukapheresis, and PBMCs were isolated by Ficoll-Histopaque density gradient centrifugation and then cryopreserved in liquid nitrogen vapor phase. Analytical flow cytometry was used to check the purity and quantity of every magnetically sorted T cell population. Each sorted fraction had its genomic DNA isolated and then quantified by UV absorbance on a Nanodrop 2000c.

The TCR was taken from a young man in good health. Some clones in this sample may be carry-over from other donors' samples. The specimen sequenced was memory CD8+ T cells from PBMCs. In light of the paper, this sample's cell subset or site label describes: CD45RO+ cells pooled with CCR7-negative TemRA cells. The chain uses TRBV9 and TRBJ1-3; perhaps TRBD1 is the D gene, with 6 bases matching. CDR3 region: CASGGGSSGNTIYF. Here is the DNA: TGTGCCAGCGGGGGCGGCAGCTCTGGAAACACCATATATTTT.